The 2 T cell receptor beta chains given below trace back to one sample, sequenced in a study of blood T cell repertoires in COVID-19. The data were produced by immunoSEQ multiplex PCR, yet TCRdb's version contains in-frame clones alone and is incomplete. The data show about 220,000 clones, approximately 90% seen once. The sequenced sample was PBMCs or T cells enriched from blood (not recorded which). The receptors here all came from a young woman in a cohort exposed to, infected with or recovered from COVID-19 (not recorded which).

The rearrangement joins TRBV5-4 to TRBJ2-2; D call uncertain. This CDR3 region has 12 residues. The germline V and J ends were trimmed by 5 bases and 1 base, with 3 bases remaining between them. Germline CDR1 and CDR2: SGHNT and YYREEE (reference sequence). This CDR3 reads CASSMNTGELFF. The CDR3, as DNA: TGTGCCAGCAGTATGAACACCGGGGAGCTGTTTTTT.

The CDR3 DNA reads as TGTGCCATCAGTGAGTCACAGGGGGGCCAACTGTTTTTT. This translates into CAISESQGGQLFF. The chain links TRBV10-3 to TRBJ1-4; the match to TRBD1 covers 8 bases. From germline, CDR1 is ENHRY and CDR2 SYGVKD. V lost 0 bases to trimming and J lost 12 bases; unmatched junction nucleotides: 3. The CDR3 length is 13 residues.